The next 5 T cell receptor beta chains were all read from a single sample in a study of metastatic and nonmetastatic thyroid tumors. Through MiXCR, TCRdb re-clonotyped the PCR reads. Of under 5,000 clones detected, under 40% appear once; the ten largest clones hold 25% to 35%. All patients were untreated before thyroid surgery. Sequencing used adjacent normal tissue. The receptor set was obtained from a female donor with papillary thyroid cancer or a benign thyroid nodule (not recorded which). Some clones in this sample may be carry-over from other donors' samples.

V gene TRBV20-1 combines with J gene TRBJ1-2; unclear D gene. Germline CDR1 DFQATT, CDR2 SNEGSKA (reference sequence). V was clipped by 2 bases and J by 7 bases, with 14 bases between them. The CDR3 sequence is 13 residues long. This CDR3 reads CSARYTEVVGYTF. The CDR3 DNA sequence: TGCAGTGCTAGATATACAGAGGTAGTTGGCTACACCTTC.

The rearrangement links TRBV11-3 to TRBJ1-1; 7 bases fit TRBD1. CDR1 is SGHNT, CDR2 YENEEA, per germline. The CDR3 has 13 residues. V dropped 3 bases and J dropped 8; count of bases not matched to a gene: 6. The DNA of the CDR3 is TGTGCCAGCAGCTTTGACAGGGCTCCCGAAGCTTTCTTT. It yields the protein CASSFDRAPEAFF.

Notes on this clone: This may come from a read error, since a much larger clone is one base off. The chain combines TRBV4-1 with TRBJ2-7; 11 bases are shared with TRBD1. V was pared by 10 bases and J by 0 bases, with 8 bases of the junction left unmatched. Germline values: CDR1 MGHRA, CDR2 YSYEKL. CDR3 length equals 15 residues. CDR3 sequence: CANRQGQGDSYEQYF. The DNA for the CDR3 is TGCGCCAACAGACAGGGACAGGGGGACTCCTACGAGCAGTACTTC.

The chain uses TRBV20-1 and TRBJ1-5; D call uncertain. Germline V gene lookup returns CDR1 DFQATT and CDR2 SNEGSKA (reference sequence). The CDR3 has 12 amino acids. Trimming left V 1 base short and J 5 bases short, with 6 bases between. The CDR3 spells CSARVGDQPQHF. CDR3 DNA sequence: TGCAGTGCTAGAGTAGGTGATCAGCCCCAGCATTTT.

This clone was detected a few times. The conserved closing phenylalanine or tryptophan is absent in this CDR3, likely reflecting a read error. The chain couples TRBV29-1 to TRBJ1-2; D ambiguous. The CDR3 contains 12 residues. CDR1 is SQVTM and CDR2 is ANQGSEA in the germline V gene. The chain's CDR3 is CIVEWTPYVYTL. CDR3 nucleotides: TGCATCGTTGAGTGGACGCCCTATGTCTACACCCTC.